These T cell receptor beta chains were read from a single sample in a study of blood T cell repertoires in COVID-19. Clones were sequenced by immunoSEQ multiplex PCR, and TCRdb holds only the in-frame ones, with some missing. The sample holds 140,000 to 150,000 clones, approximately 80% seen once. The sample taken for sequencing was peripheral blood. Source of these receptors: a man between 65 and 80 years old who had recovered from COVID-19. CDR3s include the opening cysteine and the closing phenylalanine or tryptophan. The D gene is left open where the match is weak. Clone size is not always given. Where it is, it says once, few, many or a class for expanded clones.

-,TRBJ1-2,TRBV19,-,CASSPRATNYGYTF,TGTGCCAGTAGCCCGCGGGCAACTAACTATGGCTACACCTTC
TRBD2,TRBJ2-5,TRBV18,-,CASSRRTSGQETQYF,TGTGCCAGCTCCCGTCGGACTAGCGGGCAAGAGACCCAGTACTTC
TRBD2,TRBJ2-3,TRBV7-6,-,CASSLGSGGFTDTQYF,TGTGCCAGCAGCTTAGGTAGCGGGGGATTCACAGATACGCAGTATTTT
-,TRBJ1-2,TRBV7-9,-,CASSLLDSGYGYTF,TGTGCCAGCAGCTTATTGGACAGTGGCTATGGCTACACCTTC
-,TRBJ2-7,TRBV9,-,CASSVDWSYEQYF,TGTGCCAGCAGCGTCGACTGGAGCTACGAGCAGTACTTC
-,TRBJ2-7,TRBV4-1,-,CASSHPLPGNSYEQYF,TGCGCCAGCAGCCACCCGCTGCCAGGGAACTCCTACGAGCAGTACTTC
-,TRBJ1-4,TRBV7-9,-,CASSFGGMDEKLFF,TGTGCCAGCAGCTTTGGGGGCATGGATGAAAAACTGTTTTTT
TRBD1,TRBJ1-4,TRBV5-6,-,CASSPGTGRNEKLFF,TGTGCCAGCAGCCCAGGGACAGGCCGTAATGAAAAACTGTTTTTT
-,TRBJ1-2,TRBV19,-,CASKDPGGRDDGYTF,TGTGCCAGTAAGGATCCCGGGGGGCGCGATGATGGCTACACCTTC
TRBD2,TRBJ2-7,TRBV7-2,-,CASSFGTSGTREQYF,TGTGCCAGCAGCTTCGGGACTAGCGGGACCCGCGAGCAGTACTTC
-,TRBJ2-7,TRBV11-2,-,CASSFSGDEQYF,TGTGCCAGCAGCTTTTCCGGGGACGAGCAGTACTTC
TRBD2,TRBJ2-7,TRBV11-3,once,CASSFGGGEGEQYF,TGTGCCAGCAGCTTTGGGGGAGGGGAAGGCGAGCAGTACTTC
-,TRBJ1-5,TRBV6-6,-,CASSGTSMGPQHF,TGTGCCAGCAGCGGGACATCGATGGGGCCCCAGCATTTT
TRBD1,TRBJ2-6,TRBV19,once,CASSRLQGAGANVLTF,TGTGCCAGTAGTCGCCTCCAGGGGGCCGGGGCCAACGTCCTGACTTTC
-,TRBJ1-5,TRBV23-1,-,CASSQSIRDRGNQPQHF,TGCGCCAGCAGTCAATCGATCAGGGATCGAGGCAATCAGCCCCAGCATTTT
-,TRBJ2-5,TRBV29-1,-,CSVERGAKTQYF,TGCAGCGTTGAACGGGGGGCTAAGACCCAGTACTTC
TRBD2,TRBJ2-7,TRBV2,-,CASLPSTGLAFSYEQYF,TGTGCCAGCCTACCCTCTACGGGACTAGCTTTTTCCTACGAGCAGTACTTC
TRBD1,TRBJ2-5,TRBV6-5,-,CASSYGDRGRETQYF,TGTGCCAGCAGTTACGGGGACAGGGGACGAGAGACCCAGTACTTC
-,TRBJ2-5,TRBV6-5,-,CASSPLSAPRGTQYF,TGTGCCAGCAGTCCGCTGAGTGCCCCGCGTGGGACCCAGTACTTC
-,TRBJ1-5,TRBV7-8,-,CASSLVRSRSNQPQHF,TGTGCCAGCAGCTTAGTTCGCTCCAGGAGCAATCAGCCCCAGCATTTT
TRBD1,TRBJ1-1,TRBV30,-,CASRGLSEAFF,TGTGCCTCCAGGGGGCTATCTGAAGCTTTCTTT
TRBD1,TRBJ2-7,TRBV6-2/TRBV6-3,-,CASTPSGGVLRGEQYF,TGTGCCAGCACCCCTTCAGGGGGAGTCTTACGGGGCGAGCAGTACTTC
TRBD1,TRBJ2-7,TRBV3-1/TRBV3-2,once,CASSQRTGISYEQYF,TGTGCCAGCAGCCAACGGACAGGAATCTCCTACGAGCAGTACTTC
-,TRBJ1-4,TRBV5-4,-,CASSLGGGADEKLFF,TGTGCCAGCAGCTTGGGCGGGGGCGCGGATGAAAAACTGTTTTTT
-,TRBJ1-1,TRBV7-9,few,CASSLGVDTEAFF,TGTGCCAGCAGCTTAGGAGTAGACACTGAAGCTTTCTTT
-,TRBJ2-5,TRBV30,-,CAWSERPSETQYF,TGTGCCTGGAGCGAGCGACCCTCGGAGACCCAGTACTTC
TRBD1,TRBJ1-1,TRBV6-5,-,CASSSFYYRGNTEAFF,TGTGCCAGCAGTTCTTTTTACTACAGGGGAAACACTGAAGCTTTCTTT
TRBD1,TRBJ1-1,TRBV5-1,-,CASSLEQGAVTEAFF,TGCGCCAGCAGCTTGGAACAGGGGGCAGTCACTGAAGCTTTCTTT
-,TRBJ2-1,TRBV3-1/TRBV3-2,-,CASSQWAVYNEQFF,TGTGCCAGCAGCCAATGGGCAGTGTACAATGAGCAGTTCTTC
-,TRBJ2-3,TRBV2,-,CASSVAGTQYF,TGTGCCAGCAGTGTGGCGGGTACGCAGTATTTT
TRBD2,TRBJ2-7,TRBV7-3,-,CASSLEGAGIYEQYF,TGTGCCAGCAGCCTAGAAGGAGCGGGGATCTACGAGCAGTACTTC
-,TRBJ2-3,TRBV5-6,-,CASSLGVGRDTDTQYF,TGTGCCAGCAGCTTGGGAGTGGGCAGAGACACAGATACGCAGTATTTT
-,TRBJ1-1,TRBV7-3,-,CASSPAGNTEAFF,TGTGCCAGCAGCCCCGCGGGCAACACTGAAGCTTTCTTT
-,TRBJ1-1,TRBV5-1,-,CASSLAGLTEAFF,TGCGCCAGCAGCTTGGCCGGTCTAACTGAAGCTTTCTTT
-,TRBJ1-1,TRBV10-3,-,CAISESGGMGAFF,TGTGCCATCAGTGAGTCGGGGGGGATGGGGGCTTTCTTT
TRBD2,TRBJ2-7,TRBV9,-,CASSVGPGGEQYF,TGTGCCAGCAGCGTAGGACCGGGAGGCGAGCAGTACTTC
TRBD2,TRBJ2-1,TRBV5-1,-,CASSLRTSDNEQFF,TGCGCCAGCAGCTTAAGGACTAGCGACAATGAGCAGTTCTTC
-,TRBJ2-7,TRBV9,-,CASSVTLRRAPYEQYF,TGTGCCAGCAGCGTAACCCTGAGGCGGGCACCCTACGAGCAGTACTTC
TRBD1,TRBJ2-2,TRBV25-1,-,CASSDFRTGSTGELFF,TGTGCCAGCAGTGATTTTCGGACAGGGAGCACCGGGGAGCTGTTTTTT
-,TRBJ2-7,TRBV10-1,-,CASSEVVGGEQYF,TGCGCCAGCAGTGAGGTTGTGGGAGGCGAGCAGTACTTC
TRBD2,TRBJ2-1,TRBV5-5,-,CASSLTLAGTNEQFF,TGTGCCAGCAGCTTGACGCTAGCGGGGACTAATGAGCAGTTCTTC
TRBD2,TRBJ2-7,TRBV7-9,-,CASSPRTSGAYEQYF,TGTGCCAGCAGCCCCCGGACTAGCGGTGCCTACGAGCAGTACTTC
TRBD2,TRBJ2-3,TRBV6-5,-,CASWTSGLSDTQYF,TGTGCCAGCTGGACTAGCGGGTTGTCAGATACGCAGTATTTT
-,TRBJ2-3,TRBV5-1,-,CASSLVTPSTDTQYF,TGCGCCAGCAGCTTGGTAACACCTAGCACAGATACGCAGTATTTT
TRBD2,TRBJ2-5,TRBV7-7,-,CASSLGNQRGGETQYF,TGTGCCAGCAGCCTAGGAAATCAGCGGGGAGGGGAGACCCAGTACTTC
-,TRBJ1-2,TRBV5-6,-,CASSFSYGYTF,TGTGCCAGCAGCTTCTCCTATGGCTACACCTTC
TRBD2,TRBJ2-1,TRBV3-1/TRBV3-2,-,CASSQVPTSGSYEQFF,TGTGCCAGCAGCCAAGTCCCGACTAGCGGGAGCTATGAGCAGTTCTTC
-,TRBJ2-1,TRBV18,-,CASSPDMSSYNEQFF,TGTGCCAGCTCACCGGACATGAGCTCCTACAATGAGCAGTTCTTC
-,TRBJ2-1,TRBV7-9,-,CASSLADAGSSYNEQFF,TGTGCCAGCAGCTTAGCAGACGCGGGGAGCTCCTACAATGAGCAGTTCTTC
TRBD1,TRBJ2-2,TRBV5-4,-,CASSLPGTGIGGELFF,TGTGCCAGCAGCTTGCCCGGGACAGGGATCGGCGGGGAGCTGTTTTTT
TRBD2,TRBJ2-1,TRBV19,few,CASSMGLAVYNEQFF,TGTGCCAGTAGTATGGGTCTAGCGGTCTACAATGAGCAGTTCTTC
TRBD2,TRBJ2-1,TRBV7-2,few,CASSLRTSGYNEQFF,TGTGCCAGCAGCCTACGGACTAGCGGGTACAATGAGCAGTTCTTC
-,TRBJ1-1,TRBV6-5,-,CASRGGRTYTEAFF,TGTGCCAGCAGGGGGGGGCGGACTTACACTGAAGCTTTCTTT
TRBD1,TRBJ2-7,TRBV2,-,CAKTREQGANEQYF,TGTGCCAAAACAAGGGAACAGGGGGCGAACGAGCAGTACTTC
TRBD2,TRBJ2-3,TRBV13,-,CASSSLFLAVYSTDTQYF,TGTGCCAGCAGCTCCCTTTTTCTAGCGGTCTACAGCACAGATACGCAGTATTTT